Reported below is one T cell receptor (beta chain). Its antigen remains unknown. The PCR used 60 Vbeta and 13 Jbeta primers. Here immunoSEQ multiplex PCR was the method, and the copy in TCRdb shows in-frame clones only, minus some. The data contain over 75,000 clones, roughly 81% of them singletons. The sample comes from a study of cytomegalovirus exposure and HLA in healthy donors. The germline V gene has CDR1 SQVTM and CDR2 ANQGSEA. Trimming cost V 5 bases and J 0 bases, with 13 bases left between them. The CDR3 has 14 residues. Findings and caveats of the study: Another analysis was done later, and it associated 16,951 TCR beta sequences with HLA alleles at 0.05 false discovery rate.

The sequence was collected from a woman between 18 and 30 years old in good health and CMV-seropositive. The specimen sequenced was PBMCs. J is TRBJ2-5 and V is TRBV29-1; perhaps TRBD2 as D (6 bases). Written as DNA, the CDR3 is TGCAGCGTTCCCAGCGGGTTTTACCAAGAGACCCAGTACTTC. Translation: CSVPSGFYQETQYF. The whole variable domain, remainder taken from reference TRBV29-1 and TRBJ2-5, is SAVISQKPSRDICQRGTSLTIQCQVDSQVTMMFWYRQQPGQSLTLIATANQGSEATYESGFVIDKFPISRPNLTFSTLTVSNMSPEDSSIYLCSVPSGFYQETQYFGPGTRLLVL.